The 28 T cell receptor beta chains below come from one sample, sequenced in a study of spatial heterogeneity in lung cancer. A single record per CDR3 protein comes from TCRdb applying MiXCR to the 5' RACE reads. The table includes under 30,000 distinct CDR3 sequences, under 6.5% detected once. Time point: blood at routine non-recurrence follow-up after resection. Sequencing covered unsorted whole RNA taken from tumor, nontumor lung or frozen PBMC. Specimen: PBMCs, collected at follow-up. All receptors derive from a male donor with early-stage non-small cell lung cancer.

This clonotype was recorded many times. The CDR3 sequence is CASSSERYYTF. The CDR3 DNA follows: TGTGCCAGCAGTTCCGAGAGATACTACACCTTC. The chain links TRBV12-3 or TRBV12-4 to TRBJ1-2; D remains ambiguous. Between the trimmed V and J ends, which lost 4 bases and 10 bases, there was a span of 10 bases. This CDR3 contains 11 residues.

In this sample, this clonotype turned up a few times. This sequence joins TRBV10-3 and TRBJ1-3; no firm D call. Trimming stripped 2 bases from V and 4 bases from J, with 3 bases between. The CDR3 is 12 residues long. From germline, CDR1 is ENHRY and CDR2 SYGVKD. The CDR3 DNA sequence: TGTGCCATCAGTGAGAACGGAAACACCATATATTTT. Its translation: CAISENGNTIYF.

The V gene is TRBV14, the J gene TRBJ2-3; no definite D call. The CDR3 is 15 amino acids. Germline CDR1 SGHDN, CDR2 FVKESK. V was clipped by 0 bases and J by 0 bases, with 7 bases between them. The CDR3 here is CASSQDMFSTDTQYF. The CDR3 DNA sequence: TGTGCCAGCAGCCAAGATATGTTTAGCACAGATACGCAGTATTTT.

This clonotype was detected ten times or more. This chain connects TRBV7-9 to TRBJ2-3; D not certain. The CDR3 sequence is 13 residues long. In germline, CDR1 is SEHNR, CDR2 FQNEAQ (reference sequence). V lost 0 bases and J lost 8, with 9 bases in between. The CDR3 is CASSLAGLATQYF. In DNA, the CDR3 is TGTGCCAGCAGCTTAGCGGGGTTGGCTACGCAGTATTTT.

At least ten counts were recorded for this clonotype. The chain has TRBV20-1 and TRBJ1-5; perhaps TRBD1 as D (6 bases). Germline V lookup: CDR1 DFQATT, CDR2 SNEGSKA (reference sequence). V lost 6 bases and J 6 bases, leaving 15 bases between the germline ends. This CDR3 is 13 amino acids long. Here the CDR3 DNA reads TGCAGTGCAGGGGGTCACGGGGCTCAGCCCCAGCATTTT. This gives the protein CSAGGHGAQPQHF.

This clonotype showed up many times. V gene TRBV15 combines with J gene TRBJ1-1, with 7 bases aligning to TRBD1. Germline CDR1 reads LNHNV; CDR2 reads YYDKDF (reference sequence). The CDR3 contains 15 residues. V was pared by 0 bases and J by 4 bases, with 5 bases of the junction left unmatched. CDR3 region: CATSRDRQGSTEAFF. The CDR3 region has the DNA TGTGCCACCAGCAGAGACCGACAGGGAAGCACTGAAGCTTTCTTT.

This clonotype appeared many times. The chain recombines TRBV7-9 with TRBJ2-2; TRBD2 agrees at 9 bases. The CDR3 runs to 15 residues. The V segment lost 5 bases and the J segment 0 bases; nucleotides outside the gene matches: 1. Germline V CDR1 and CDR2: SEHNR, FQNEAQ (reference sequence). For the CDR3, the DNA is TGTGCCAGCAGCCGACTAGCGGCGAACACCGGGGAGCTGTTTTTT. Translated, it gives CASSRLAANTGELFF.

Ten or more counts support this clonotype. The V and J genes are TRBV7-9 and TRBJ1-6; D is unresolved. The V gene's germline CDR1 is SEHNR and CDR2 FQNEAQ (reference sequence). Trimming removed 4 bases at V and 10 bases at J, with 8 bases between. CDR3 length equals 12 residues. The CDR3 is CASSSLGSPLHF. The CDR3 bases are TGTGCCAGCAGCTCCCTTGGGTCACCCCTCCACTTT.

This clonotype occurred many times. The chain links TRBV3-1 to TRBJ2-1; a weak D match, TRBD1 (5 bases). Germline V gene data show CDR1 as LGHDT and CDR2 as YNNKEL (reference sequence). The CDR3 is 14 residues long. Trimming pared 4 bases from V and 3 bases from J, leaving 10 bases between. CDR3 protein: CASSLQGSYNEQFF. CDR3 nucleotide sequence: TGTGCCAGCAGCCTTCAGGGTAGCTACAATGAGCAGTTCTTC.

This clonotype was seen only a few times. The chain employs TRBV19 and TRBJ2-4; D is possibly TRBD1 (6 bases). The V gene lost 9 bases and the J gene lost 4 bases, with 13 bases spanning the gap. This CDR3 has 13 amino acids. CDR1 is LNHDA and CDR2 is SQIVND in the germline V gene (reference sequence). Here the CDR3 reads CASSRDTKNIQYF. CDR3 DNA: TGTGCCAGCTCCCGGGACACAAAAAACATTCAGTACTTC.

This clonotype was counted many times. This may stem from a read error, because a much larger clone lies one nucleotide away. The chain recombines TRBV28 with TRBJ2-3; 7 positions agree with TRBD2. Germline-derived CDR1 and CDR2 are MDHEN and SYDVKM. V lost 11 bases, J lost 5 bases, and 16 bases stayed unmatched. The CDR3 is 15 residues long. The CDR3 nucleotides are TGTGCCGCGGGGGAGGAGGGAGGGCAAAGAGATACGCAGTATTTT. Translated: CAAGEEGGQRDTQYF.

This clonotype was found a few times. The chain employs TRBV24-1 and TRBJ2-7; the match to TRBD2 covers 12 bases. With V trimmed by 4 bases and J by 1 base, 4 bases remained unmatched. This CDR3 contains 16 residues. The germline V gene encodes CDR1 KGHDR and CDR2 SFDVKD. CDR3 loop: CATSETTSGGSYEQYF. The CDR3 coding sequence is TGTGCCACCAGTGAAACGACTAGCGGGGGTTCCTACGAGCAGTACTTC.

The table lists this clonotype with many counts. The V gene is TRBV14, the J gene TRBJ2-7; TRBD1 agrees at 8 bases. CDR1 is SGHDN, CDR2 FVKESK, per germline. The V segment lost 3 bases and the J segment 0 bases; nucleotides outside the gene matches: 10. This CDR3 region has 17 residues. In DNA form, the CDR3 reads TGTGCCAGCAGCCAGCCAAAGGGACAGGACTTCTCCTACGAGCAGTACGTC. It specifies CASSQPKGQDFSYEQYV.

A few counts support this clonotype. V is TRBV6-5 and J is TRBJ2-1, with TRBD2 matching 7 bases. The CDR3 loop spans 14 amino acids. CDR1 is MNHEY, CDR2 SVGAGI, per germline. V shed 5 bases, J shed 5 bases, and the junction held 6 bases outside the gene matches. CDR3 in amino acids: CASSKSAGNNEQFF. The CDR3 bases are TGTGCCAGCAGTAAGTCAGCGGGGAACAATGAGCAGTTCTTC.

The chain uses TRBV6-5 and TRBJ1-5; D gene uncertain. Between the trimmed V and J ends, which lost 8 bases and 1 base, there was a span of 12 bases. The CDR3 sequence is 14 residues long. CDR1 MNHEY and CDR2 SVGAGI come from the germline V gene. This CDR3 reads CASAVRRSNQPQHF. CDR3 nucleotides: TGTGCCAGCGCGGTACGGCGGAGCAATCAGCCCCAGCATTTT.

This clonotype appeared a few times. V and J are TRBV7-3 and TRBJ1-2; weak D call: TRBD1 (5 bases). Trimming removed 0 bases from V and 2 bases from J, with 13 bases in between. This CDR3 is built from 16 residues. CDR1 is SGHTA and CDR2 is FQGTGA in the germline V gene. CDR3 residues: CASSLTPAGTNYGYTF. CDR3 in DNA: TGTGCCAGCAGCTTAACCCCAGCAGGGACGAACTATGGCTACACCTTC.

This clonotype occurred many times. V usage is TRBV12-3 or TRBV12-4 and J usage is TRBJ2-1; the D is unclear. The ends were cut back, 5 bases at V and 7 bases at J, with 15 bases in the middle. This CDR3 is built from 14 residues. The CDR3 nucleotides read TGTGCCAGCAGTGCCTTACCCCCTGGAAATGAGCAGTTCTTC. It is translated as CASSALPPGNEQFF.

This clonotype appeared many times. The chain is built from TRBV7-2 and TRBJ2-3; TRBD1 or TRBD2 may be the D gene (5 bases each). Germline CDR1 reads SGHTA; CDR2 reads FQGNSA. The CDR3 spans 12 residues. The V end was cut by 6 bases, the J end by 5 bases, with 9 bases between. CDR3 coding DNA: TGTGCCAGCAGGAGGGGTGGAGATACGCAGTATTTT. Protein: CASRRGGDTQYF. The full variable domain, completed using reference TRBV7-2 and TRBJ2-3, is GAGVSQSPSNKVTEKGKDVELRCDPISGHTALYWYRQSLGQGLEFLIYFQGNSAPDKSGLPSDRFSAERTGGSVSTLTIQRTQQEDSAVYLCASRRGGDTQYFGPGTRLTVL.

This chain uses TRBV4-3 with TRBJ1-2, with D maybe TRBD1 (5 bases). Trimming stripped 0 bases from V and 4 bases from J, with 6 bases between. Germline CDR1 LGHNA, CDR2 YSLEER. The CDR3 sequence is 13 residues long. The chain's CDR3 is CASSQDRVYGYTF. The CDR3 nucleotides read TGCGCCAGCAGCCAAGACAGGGTCTATGGCTACACCTTC.

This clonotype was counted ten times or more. The CDR3 loop reads CASSSGAGGREQYV. The CDR3 DNA reads as TGTGCCAGCAGTAGCGGGGCAGGGGGCCGCGAGCAGTACGTC. The chain joins TRBV27 to TRBJ2-7; a weak D match, TRBD1 (8 bases). From germline, CDR1 is MNHEY and CDR2 SMNVEV (reference sequence). Trimming removed 5 bases at V and 6 bases at J, with 17 bases between. This CDR3 has 14 amino acids.

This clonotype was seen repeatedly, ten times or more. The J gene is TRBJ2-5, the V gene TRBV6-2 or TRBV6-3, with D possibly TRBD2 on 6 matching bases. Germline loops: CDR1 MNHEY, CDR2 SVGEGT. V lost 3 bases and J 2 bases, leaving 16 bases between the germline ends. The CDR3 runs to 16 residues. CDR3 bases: TGTGCCAGCAGTTATTCGGCGGGGAGTCCTCAAGAGACCCAGTACTTC. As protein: CASSYSAGSPQETQYF.

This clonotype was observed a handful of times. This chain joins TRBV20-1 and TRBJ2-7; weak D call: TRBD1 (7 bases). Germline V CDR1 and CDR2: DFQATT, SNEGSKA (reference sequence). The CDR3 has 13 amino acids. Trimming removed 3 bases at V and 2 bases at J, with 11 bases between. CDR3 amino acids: CSARRDRTYEQYF. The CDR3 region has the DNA TGCAGTGCTAGGCGGGACAGAACCTACGAGCAGTACTTC.

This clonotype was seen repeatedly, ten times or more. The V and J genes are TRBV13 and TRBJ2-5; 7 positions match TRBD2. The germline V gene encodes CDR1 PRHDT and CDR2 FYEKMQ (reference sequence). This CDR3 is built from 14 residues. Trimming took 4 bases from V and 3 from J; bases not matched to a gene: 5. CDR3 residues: CASSSWTRKETQYF. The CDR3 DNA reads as TGTGCCAGCAGCTCCTGGACTAGAAAAGAGACCCAGTACTTC.

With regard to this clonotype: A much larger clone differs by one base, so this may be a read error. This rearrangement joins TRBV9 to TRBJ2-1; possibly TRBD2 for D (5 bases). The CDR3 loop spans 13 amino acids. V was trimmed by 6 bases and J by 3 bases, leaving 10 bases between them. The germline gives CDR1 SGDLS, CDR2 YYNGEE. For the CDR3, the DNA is TGTGCCAGCAACGCGACTATCTACAATGAGCAGTTCTTC. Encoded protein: CASNATIYNEQFF.

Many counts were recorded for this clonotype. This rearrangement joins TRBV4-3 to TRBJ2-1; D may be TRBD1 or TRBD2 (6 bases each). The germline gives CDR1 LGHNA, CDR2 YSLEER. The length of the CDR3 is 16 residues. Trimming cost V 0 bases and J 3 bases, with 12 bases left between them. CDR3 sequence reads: CASSQDGGLGYNEQFF. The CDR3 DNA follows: TGCGCCAGCAGCCAAGATGGGGGGCTAGGCTACAATGAGCAGTTCTTC.

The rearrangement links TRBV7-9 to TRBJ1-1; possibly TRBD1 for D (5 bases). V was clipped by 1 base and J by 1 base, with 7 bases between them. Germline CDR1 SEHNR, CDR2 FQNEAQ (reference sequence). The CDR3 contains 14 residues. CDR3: CASSLVQGNTEAFF. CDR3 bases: TGTGCCAGCAGCTTAGTCCAGGGGAACACTGAAGCTTTCTTT.

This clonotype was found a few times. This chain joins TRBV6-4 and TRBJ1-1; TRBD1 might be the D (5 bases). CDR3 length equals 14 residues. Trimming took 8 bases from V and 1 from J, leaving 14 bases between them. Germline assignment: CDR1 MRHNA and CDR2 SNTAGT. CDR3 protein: CASRNTDRNTEAFF. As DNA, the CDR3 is TGTGCCAGCCGTAATACTGACAGGAACACTGAAGCTTTCTTT.

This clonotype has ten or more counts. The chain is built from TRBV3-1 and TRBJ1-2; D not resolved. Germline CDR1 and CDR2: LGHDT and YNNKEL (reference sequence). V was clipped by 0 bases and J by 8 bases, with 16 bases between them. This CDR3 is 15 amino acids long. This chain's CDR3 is CASSQDQSLVRGYTF. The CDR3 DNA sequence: TGTGCCAGCAGCCAAGATCAGAGCCTGGTGCGGGGCTACACCTTC. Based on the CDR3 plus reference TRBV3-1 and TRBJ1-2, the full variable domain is DTAVSQTPKYLVTQMGNDKSIKCEQNLGHDTMYWYKQDSKKFLKIMFSYNNKELIINETVPNRFSPKSPDKAHLNLHINSLELGDSAVYFCASSQDQSLVRGYTFGSGTRLTVV.